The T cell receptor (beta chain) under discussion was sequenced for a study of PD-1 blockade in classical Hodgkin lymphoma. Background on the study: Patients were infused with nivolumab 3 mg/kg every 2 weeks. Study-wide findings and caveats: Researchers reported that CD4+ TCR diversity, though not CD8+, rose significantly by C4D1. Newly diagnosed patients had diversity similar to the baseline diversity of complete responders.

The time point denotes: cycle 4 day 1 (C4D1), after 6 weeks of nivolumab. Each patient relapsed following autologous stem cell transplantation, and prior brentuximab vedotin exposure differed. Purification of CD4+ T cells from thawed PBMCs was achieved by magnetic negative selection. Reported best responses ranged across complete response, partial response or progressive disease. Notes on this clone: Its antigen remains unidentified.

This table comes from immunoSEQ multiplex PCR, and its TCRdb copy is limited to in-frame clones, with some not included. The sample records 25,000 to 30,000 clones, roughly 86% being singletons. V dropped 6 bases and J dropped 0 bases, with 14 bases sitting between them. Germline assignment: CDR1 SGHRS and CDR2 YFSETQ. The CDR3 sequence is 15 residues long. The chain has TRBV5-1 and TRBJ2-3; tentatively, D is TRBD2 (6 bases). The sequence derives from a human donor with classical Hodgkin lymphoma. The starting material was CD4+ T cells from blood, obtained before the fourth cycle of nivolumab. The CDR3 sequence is CASMRAGSSTDTQYF. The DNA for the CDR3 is TGCGCCAGCATGCGCGCGGGATCTAGCACAGATACGCAGTATTTT.